The 10 T cell receptor beta chains below come from one sample, sequenced in a study of vaccination effects on CD4 cells after COVID-19 (dated by TCRdb to 2022 to 2024). After 10 to 11 days of culture, CD4+ T cells were isolated with the EasySep CD4+ T cell isolation kit. No antigen is known for these receptors. Library prep was done by the immunoSEQ multiplex PCR assay. The immuneACCESS repertoire file appears here via TCRdb, limited to in-frame rearrangements. These files lack a portion of the clones; in checked studies, under half of the deficit traces to unresolved V genes, and the cause of the others is not known. The sample data list 40,000 to 55,000 clones, and approximately 74% of these were observed just once. Roughly 7.8% of the sample goes to the ten largest clones. This sample comprised CD4+ T cells from PBMCs cultured without peptide, obtained before COVID-19 vaccination. Receptors were obtained from a human donor who had a prior SARS-CoV-2 infection.

The chain joins TRBV14 to TRBJ1-6; a possible D gene is TRBD1 (6 bases). Between the trimmed V and J ends, which lost 6 bases and 8 bases, there was a span of 17 bases. The CDR3 runs to 15 residues. The germline gives CDR1 SGHDN, CDR2 FVKESK. The CDR3 coding sequence is TGTGCCAGCAGTTACACAGGGTTTAGGGATTCACCCCTCCACTTT. Its protein product is CASSYTGFRDSPLHF.

The chain uses TRBV11-2 and TRBJ2-5; D remains ambiguous. V lost 1 base and J lost 2, with 11 bases in between. Germline loops: CDR1 SGHAT, CDR2 FQNNGV. The CDR3 covers 15 residues. The CDR3 DNA is TGTGCCAGCAGCTTAGGTTCTACTACTCAAGAGACCCAGTACTTC. Translating gives CASSLGSTTQETQYF. Full variable domain (rest looked up from reference TRBV11-2 and TRBJ2-5): EAGVAQSPRYKIIEKRQSVAFWCNPISGHATLYWYQQILGQGPKLLIQFQNNGVVDDSQLPKDRFSAERLKGVDSTLKIQPAKLEDSAVYLCASSLGSTTQETQYFGPGTRLLVL.

The chain is built from TRBV30 and TRBJ1-1, with unresolved D. Germline V gene sequence: CDR1 GTSNPN, CDR2 SVGIG (reference sequence). V was shortened by 0 bases and J by 0 bases, with 5 bases between the two germline ends. The CDR3 is 13 amino acids. The chain's CDR3 is CAWSVAMNTEAFF. Here the CDR3 DNA reads TGTGCCTGGAGTGTAGCCATGAACACTGAAGCTTTCTTT.

This clone appeared a single time. In DNA form, the CDR3 reads TGTGCCAGCAGCTCGGTCGTACAGGGCGGGAAAGCTAATGAAAAACTGTTTTTT. Protein sequence: CASSSVVQGGKANEKLFF. The V call is TRBV11-2, the J call TRBJ1-4, with D perhaps matching TRBD1 (6 bases). Trimming cost V 4 bases and J 3 bases, with 21 bases left between them. There are 18 residues in the CDR3. CDR1 SGHAT and CDR2 FQNNGV come from the germline V gene.

The chain employs TRBV20-1 and TRBJ1-6; weak D call: TRBD1 (5 bases). Trimming stripped 3 bases from V and 6 bases from J, with 9 bases between. Germline V CDR1 and CDR2: DFQATT, SNEGSKA (reference sequence). This CDR3 is 13 amino acids long. This CDR3 reads CSASLGANSPLHF. The CDR3 region has the DNA TGCAGTGCTAGTTTAGGGGCTAATTCACCCCTCCACTTT.

The chain links TRBV30 to TRBJ1-5; no firm D call. The CDR3 is made up of 13 amino acids. Germline V gene data show CDR1 as GTSNPN and CDR2 as SVGIG (reference sequence). With 2 bases removed from V and 4 bases from J, the gap between germline ends came to 9 bases. As DNA, the CDR3 is TGTGCCTGGAGTTTACGAGGAAATCAGCCCCAGCATTTT. The encoded protein is CAWSLRGNQPQHF.

J is TRBJ2-5 and V is TRBV4-2; 8 bases are shared with TRBD1. Germline assignment: CDR1 LGHNA and CDR2 YNFKEQ. Trimming took 1 base from V and 3 from J; bases not matched to a gene: 1. The CDR3 consists of 14 residues. The CDR3 reads CASSQGDRKETQYF. CDR3 nucleotides: TGTGCCAGCAGCCAAGGGGACAGGAAAGAGACCCAGTACTTC.

The chain is built from TRBV18 and TRBJ1-1; no reliable D call. This CDR3 has 13 residues. The ends were cut back, 2 bases at V and 7 bases at J, with 11 bases in the middle. Germline CDR1 and CDR2: KGHSH and LQKENI. CDR3 protein: CASSPEWSYEAFF. Here the CDR3 DNA reads TGTGCCAGCTCACCAGAGTGGTCCTATGAAGCTTTCTTT. Full variable domain (rest looked up from reference TRBV18 and TRBJ1-1): NAGVMQNPRHLVRRRGQEARLRCSPMKGHSHVYWYRQLPEEGLKFMVYLQKENIIDESGMPKERFSAEFPKEGPSILRIQQVVRGDSAAYFCASSPEWSYEAFFGQGTRLTVV.

The chain combines TRBV2 with TRBJ1-1, with D unresolved. Per the germline V gene, CDR1 is SNHLY and CDR2 is FYNNEI. The V and J ends lost 2 bases and 6 bases respectively, with 7 bases between them. The CDR3 contains 12 residues. CDR3 protein: CASSELGSEAFF. For the CDR3, the DNA is TGTGCCAGCAGTGAATTGGGGTCTGAAGCTTTCTTT.

The CDR3 is CASSQDLLAGPYEQYF. The CDR3 DNA follows: TGTGCCAGCAGCCAAGATTTACTAGCGGGGCCCTACGAGCAGTACTTC. This rearrangement joins TRBV4-2 to TRBJ2-7, with 10 bases aligning to TRBD2. Germline V gene data show CDR1 as LGHNA and CDR2 as YNFKEQ. CDR3 length equals 16 residues. With 0 bases clipped from V and 2 bases from J, the junction kept 4 bases outside the gene matches.